The T cell receptor (beta chain) described here comes from a study of blood T cell repertoires in COVID-19. Sequencing used immunoSEQ multiplex PCR; TCRdb keeps in-frame clones, though not all of them. Found here are some 130,000 clones, around four fifths of them singletons; the top ten hold 10% to 15%. The V gene lost 6 bases and the J gene lost 0 bases, with 12 bases spanning the gap. Germline V lookup: CDR1 LNHNV, CDR2 YYDKDF (reference sequence). The CDR3 is made up of 15 amino acids. The chain uses TRBV15 and TRBJ1-3; perhaps TRBD1 as D (5 bases). Sequencing was done on a sample of peripheral blood. The clonotype was recovered from a human donor in a cohort sampled during active COVID-19. The CDR3 coding sequence is TGTGCCACCAGTCACGGACACCACTCTGGAAACACCATATATTTT. This sequence encodes CATSHGHHSGNTIYF.